The clone carrying this TCR beta chain was picked up many times. Its antigen is unknown. The data belong to a study of metastatic and nonmetastatic thyroid tumors. About the study: Repertoires from blood and tumor or nodule tissue of malignant and benign thyroid patients were compared. Study results and caveats: Benign nodules reportedly had significantly lower TCR beta diversity than malignant thyroid tumors in blood and tumor.

Authors' analysis steps: CDR3 differences across clinicopathological groups were used to build a distant-metastasis classifier for papillary thyroid cancer. With MiXCR, TCRdb reprocessed the PCR reads. Here the V and J calls rest on TCRdb's processing, not on the authors' analysis. Of 25,000 to 35,000 clones in the sample, 25% to 35% were seen once. Thyroid surgery was performed in patients who had received no treatment beforehand. The V and J ends lost 5 bases and 6 bases respectively, with 17 bases between them. Germline CDR1 MNHNS, CDR2 SASEGT. This CDR3 has 14 residues. The gene calls are TRBV6-1 and TRBJ2-7; no firm D call. The TCR comes from a female donor with papillary thyroid cancer or a benign thyroid nodule (not recorded which). Some clones in this sample may be carry-over from other donors' samples. The material sequenced was blood. CDR3 nucleotides: TGTGCCAGCAGTACCCAGCAGGAGACGGGCGAGCAGTACTTC. Translating it yields CASSTQQETGEQYF.